The rows below give T cell receptor beta chains drawn from one sample of a study of blood T cell repertoires in COVID-19. Measured with immunoSEQ multiplex PCR; TCRdb has only the in-frame clones, and not every one. The sample lists some 350,000 clones, 90% seen once, with around 7% in the top ten. Sequencing input: peripheral blood. These TCRs come from a man younger than 30 with active or convalescent COVID-19. The CDR3 runs from the conserved cysteine through the conserved F or W. The order of the fields is V gene, D gene, J gene, clone size, CDR3 DNA, CDR3 protein. A D gene is named only where the DNA matches it firmly. Rows may omit the clone size; those that give it use once, few, many or a size class.

TRBV2	TRBD2	TRBJ2-3	.	TGTGCCAGCAAGTCTAGCGGGGCCTTTGCAGATACGCAGTATTTT	CASKSSGAFADTQYF
TRBV27	.	TRBJ1-4	.	TGTGCCAGCAGTTTATGGATCGGTGGGGGCGGATTAAATGAAAAACTGTTTTTT	CASSLWIGGGGLNEKLFF
TRBV19	.	TRBJ2-1	.	TGTGCCACGACAGGCCCACACGGTTACAATGAGCAGTTCTTC	CATTGPHGYNEQFF
TRBV18	TRBD1	TRBJ2-1	few	TGTGCCAGCTCACCCCCGGGACAGGGTATAGGATACAATGAGCAGTTCTTC	CASSPPGQGIGYNEQFF
TRBV6-2/TRBV6-3	.	TRBJ1-6	.	TGTGCCAGCAGTTACGATCCACTCTATAATTCACCCCTCCACTTT	CASSYDPLYNSPLHF
TRBV7-2	.	TRBJ2-3	.	TGTGCCAGCAGCTTAGCTCTAGCTGCAGATACGCAGTATTTT	CASSLALAADTQYF
TRBV30	.	TRBJ1-5	.	TGTGCCTGGAGTGTATGGAGGGGAGGGAATCAGCCCCAGCATTTT	CAWSVWRGGNQPQHF
TRBV19	.	TRBJ1-2	.	TGTGCCAGTAGTCCCCCCCGGTGGCCGCCGGAGGATTACACCTTC	CASSPPRWPPEDYTF
TRBV7-3	.	TRBJ1-3	.	TGTGCCAGCAGCTTAACCGGGGACTCTGGAAACACCATATATTTT	CASSLTGDSGNTIYF
TRBV11-2	.	TRBJ1-5	.	TGTGCCAGCAGCTTGTCAGGGGGCAATCAGCCCCAGCATTTT	CASSLSGGNQPQHF
TRBV7-9	TRBD1	TRBJ1-3	.	TGTGCCAGCAGCATAAGCGGACAGGGAGGGGGAAACACCATATATTTT	CASSISGQGGGNTIYF
TRBV27	TRBD1	TRBJ2-3	.	TGTGCCAGCAGCTTCCGGGACAGGGTGACAGATACGCAGTATTTT	CASSFRDRVTDTQYF
TRBV13	.	TRBJ1-1	.	TGTGCCAGCAGGCGGACACCGAACACTGAAGCTTTCTTT	CASRRTPNTEAFF
TRBV7-9	.	TRBJ2-1	.	TGTGCCAGCAGCTTCATTGACAGGCCCGATGAGCAGTTCTTC	CASSFIDRPDEQFF
TRBV7-3	.	TRBJ2-2	.	TGTGCCAGCAGCTTAGTTAGGGAGACCGGGGAGCTGTTTTTT	CASSLVRETGELFF
TRBV27	.	TRBJ2-2	.	TGTGCCAGCAGACAGGGAAGGAACACCGGGGAGCTGTTTTTT	CASRQGRNTGELFF
TRBV11-2	TRBD2	TRBJ2-3	.	TGTGCCAGCAGCTTATATCCTAGCGGGAGCACAGATACGCAGTATTTT	CASSLYPSGSTDTQYF
TRBV9	TRBD1	TRBJ1-3	.	TGTGCCAGCAGCTGGGACAGCAACTCTGGAAACACCATATATTTT	CASSWDSNSGNTIYF
TRBV29-1	.	TRBJ1-4	once	TGCAGCGTGGGCGGGACTGGTGAAAAACTGTTTTTT	CSVGGTGEKLFF
TRBV19	.	TRBJ1-5	.	TGTGCCAGTAGCGGAGACCTCGCCCCCCAGCATTTT	CASSGDLAPQHF
TRBV27	.	TRBJ2-5	.	TGTGCCAGCAGTTTATCGGGGGCATGGTACCAAGAGACCCAGTACTTC	CASSLSGAWYQETQYF
TRBV19	TRBD2	TRBJ2-1	once	TGTGCCAGTAGTATCCCTACGACTCAGTGGGAGGGCCGGTTCTCTGGAACCTACAATGAGCAGTTCTTC	CASSIPTTQWEGRFSGTYNEQFF
TRBV19	.	TRBJ2-6	.	TGTGCCAGTAGTATATTCACTTCTGGGGCCAACGTGCTGACTTTC	CASSIFTSGANVLTF
TRBV4-1	TRBD2	TRBJ2-5	.	TGCGCCAGCAGCCGAAGATCTAGCGGGGAACTCCAAGAGACCCAGTACTTC	CASSRRSSGELQETQYF
TRBV29-1	.	TRBJ1-4	.	TGCAGCGTTGAAAAGGAGAATGAAAAACTGTTTTTT	CSVEKENEKLFF
TRBV7-2	.	TRBJ1-5	once	TGTGCCAGCAGCTTATCAGGGCCAAGCAATCAGCCCCAGCATTTT	CASSLSGPSNQPQHF
TRBV19	TRBD1	TRBJ1-4	.	TGTGCCAGTAACGACCAGGGGGCTTCTAATGAAAAACTGTTTTTT	CASNDQGASNEKLFF
TRBV18	TRBD2	TRBJ2-3	once	TGTGCCAGCTCACCTCAACTAGCGGGGACGAGCACAGATACGCAGTATTTT	CASSPQLAGTSTDTQYF
TRBV2	.	TRBJ2-7	.	TGTGCCAGCAAGTACCCCAGGGCGAGCTCCTACGAGCAGTACTTC	CASKYPRASSYEQYF
TRBV10-1	.	TRBJ2-3	.	TGCGCCAGCAACAGACGGAGCACAGATACGCAGTATTTT	CASNRRSTDTQYF
TRBV18	.	TRBJ2-1	.	TGTGCCAGCTCTGAAAGCGGCACCTCCTACAATGAGCAGTTCTTC	CASSESGTSYNEQFF
TRBV19	TRBD1	TRBJ2-5	.	TGTGCCAGTAGTCTCCGGGACAGACAAGAGACCCAGTACTTC	CASSLRDRQETQYF
TRBV30	.	TRBJ1-1	.	TGTGCCTGGAAGGTTTTTTGGGAGTACCCTGAAGCTTTCTTT	CAWKVFWEYPEAFF
TRBV6-2/TRBV6-3	TRBD2	TRBJ2-1	.	TGTGCCAGCAGTTACGCCGGGACTAGCGGGGGGGCCAAGTACAATGAGCAGTTCTTC	CASSYAGTSGGAKYNEQFF
TRBV28	.	TRBJ2-1	.	TGTGCCAGCAGTGCGTTCACAGGGTACTCCTACAATGAGCAGTTCTTC	CASSAFTGYSYNEQFF
TRBV19	.	TRBJ1-4	.	TGTGCCAGTAGTAGGGGGCCGGACCGCAGTAATGAAAAACTGTTTTTT	CASSRGPDRSNEKLFF
TRBV28	.	TRBJ1-4	.	TGTGCCAGCAGTCCTGTCCGGGACTGGTATAATGAAAAACTGTTTTTT	CASSPVRDWYNEKLFF
TRBV7-2	TRBD1	TRBJ2-5	.	TGTGCCAGCAGCTTAGACTTTACAGGGGTCGAGACCCAGTACTTC	CASSLDFTGVETQYF
TRBV24-1	.	TRBJ2-1	.	TGTGCCACCAGCCCTGCGGGATTTCTCACTAACAATGAGCAGTTCTTC	CATSPAGFLTNNEQFF
TRBV10-3	TRBD1	TRBJ2-1	.	TGTGCCATCAGTGAGCCGCGACAGGGTATCAATGAGCAGTTCTTC	CAISEPRQGINEQFF
TRBV6-5	.	TRBJ1-1	once	TGTGCCAGCAGTTACGATGGGGGCAGAGCTTTCTTT	CASSYDGGRAFF